In this sample, the clone carrying this T cell receptor (beta chain) turned up once. What it binds is not known. Generated by immunoSEQ multiplex PCR, the TCRdb table keeps only in-frame clones and is missing some. The table has over 700,000 clones, 72% seen once. Deletions cut 5 bases from V and 8 bases from J, with 22 bases between. Looked up from germline, CDR1 is SGHAT and CDR2 is FQDESV (reference sequence). The CDR3 runs to 16 residues. The sample comes from a study of shared clonotypes between healthy human individuals. Study-wide background: The plates for each donor numbered three CD4 naive, three CD4 memory, two CD8 naive and one CD8 memory.

Notes on the study in general: Non-shared clonotypes showed lower generation probabilities than clonotypes common to all four donors. Inspection by rarefaction showed sorted-subset sequencing to be incomplete despite large depth.

The V and J genes are TRBV11-1 and TRBJ2-1, with D maybe TRBD1 (6 bases). This clonotype originated in a woman under 40 in good health. Sample: memory CD4+ T cells sorted from blood. Indicated subset: CD45RA-negative fraction. The CDR3 is CASSAWTGQRGDEQFF. CDR3 nucleotide sequence: TGTGCCAGCAGCGCCTGGACCGGACAGAGGGGCGATGAGCAGTTCTTC. The entire variable domain, with the rest obtained from reference TRBV11-1 and TRBJ2-1, is as follows: EAEVAQSPRYKITEKSQAVAFWCDPISGHATLYWYRQILGQGPELLVQFQDESVVDDSQLPKDRFSAERLKGVDSTLKIQPAELGDSAMYLCASSAWTGQRGDEQFFGPGTRLTVL.